Listed below are T cell receptor beta chains from one sample, sequenced in a study of radiation and T cells in renal cell carcinoma. This table comes from immunoSEQ multiplex PCR, and its TCRdb copy is limited to in-frame clones, with some not included. The data show about 130,000 clones, 70% to 90% seen once. Sequencing used blood, obtained from a patient whose treatment included radiotherapy and nephrectomy. These receptors all come from a woman in her 70s with renal cell carcinoma. The CDR3 runs from the conserved cysteine through the conserved F or W. Each record gives: clone size, J gene, V gene, D gene, CDR3 DNA, CDR3 protein. The D gene is left open where the match is weak. Clone size is stated in some rows and not others, as once, few, many or a class when expanded.

few | TRBJ1-1 | TRBV2 | - | TGTGCCAGCTTTGAGACAGGCTACACTGAAGCTTTCTTT | CASFETGYTEAFF
- | TRBJ1-2 | TRBV7-2 | TRBD1 | TGTGCCAGCAACCCGGACAGGGGCCTACCTAACTATGGCTACACCTTC | CASNPDRGLPNYGYTF
- | TRBJ1-2 | TRBV19 | - | TGTGCCAGTAGTACCCCCCGGGTCGGCTACTATGGCTACACCTTC | CASSTPRVGYYGYTF
- | TRBJ1-1 | TRBV5-6 | - | TGTGCCAGCAGCTTATCCCTAAAAGGTGAAGCTTTCTTT | CASSLSLKGEAFF
- | TRBJ2-3 | TRBV5-6 | - | TGTGCCAGCAGCTCGATTAACTGGTCAGATACGCAGTATTTT | CASSSINWSDTQYF
- | TRBJ1-5 | TRBV6-5 | - | TGTGCCAGCAGTTACTCGATCGCCGGCAATCAGCCCCAGCATTTT | CASSYSIAGNQPQHF
once | TRBJ2-1 | TRBV9 | - | TGTGCCAGCAGCGTAACGGCGGATATACTCTACAATGAGCAGTTCTTC | CASSVTADILYNEQFF
- | TRBJ2-1 | TRBV30 | - | TGTGCCTGGAGCGCGGCGGCGACTTACAATGAGCAGTTCTTC | CAWSAAATYNEQFF
few | TRBJ1-5 | TRBV11-1 | TRBD1 | TGTGCCAGCAGCAAGGACAGGGGAAGCAATCAGCCCCAGCATTTT | CASSKDRGSNQPQHF
- | TRBJ1-2 | TRBV5-4 | TRBD1 | TGTGCCAGCAGCTCCGGACAGGGAGCTAACTATGGCTACACCTTC | CASSSGQGANYGYTF
- | TRBJ2-7 | TRBV7-9 | - | TGTGCCAGCAGCTACCCCTCGAGCTACGAGCAGTACTTC | CASSYPSSYEQYF
- | TRBJ2-7 | TRBV5-1 | - | TGCGCCAGCAGCTCTGGGAACTCCTACGAGCAGTACTTC | CASSSGNSYEQYF
few | TRBJ1-1 | TRBV19 | - | TGTGCCAGTAGTCGGGACGGGCCCACTGAAGCTTTCTTT | CASSRDGPTEAFF
- | TRBJ2-1 | TRBV5-6 | - | TGTGCCAGCAGCTTGGCAGGGCCCTACAATGAGCAGTTCTTC | CASSLAGPYNEQFF
- | TRBJ1-1 | TRBV5-1 | - | TGCGCCAGCAGCCAAACCCTTGTCTCTCTGACGACCCCGAACACTGAAGCTTTCTTT | CASSQTLVSLTTPNTEAFF
once | TRBJ1-5 | TRBV13 | - | TGTGCCAGCAGCTTTAGGGGGAATCAGCCCCAGCATTTT | CASSFRGNQPQHF
once | TRBJ2-7 | TRBV9 | - | TGTGCCAGCAGCGTAGAGGGGGGGCTCTACGAGCAGTACTTC | CASSVEGGLYEQYF
- | TRBJ1-4 | TRBV6-6 | - | TGTGCCAGCAGTTCCACCCCAGGGGAAAAACTGTTTTTT | CASSSTPGEKLFF
- | TRBJ1-1 | TRBV5-5 | - | TGTGCCAGCAGCTACGGGCCTAACACTGAAGCTTTCTTT | CASSYGPNTEAFF
few | TRBJ1-1 | TRBV25-1 | - | TGTGCCAGCAGTGAGGGCACTGAAGCTTTCTTT | CASSEGTEAFF
- | TRBJ1-6 | TRBV27 | - | TGTGCCAGCAGTTTGGGAGGGGTTCCTAATTCACCCCTCCACTTT | CASSLGGVPNSPLHF
- | TRBJ1-1 | TRBV2 | TRBD1 | TGTGCCAGCAGTCTGGACAGGGGATATTTGAACACTGAAGCTTTCTTT | CASSLDRGYLNTEAFF
- | TRBJ1-3 | TRBV11-2 | - | TGTGCCAGCAGCGTCCCGGGACCGTCTCCCATATATTTT | CASSVPGPSPIYF
- | TRBJ2-7 | TRBV23-1 | TRBD1 | TGCGCCAGCAGTCAATCGTGGAGGACAGGAGAATACGAGCAGTACTTC | CASSQSWRTGEYEQYF
once | TRBJ2-7 | TRBV5-4 | TRBD1 | TGTGCCAGCAGCCTGGACAGGGGGCCTTACGAGCAGTACTTC | CASSLDRGPYEQYF
- | TRBJ2-3 | TRBV14 | - | TGTGCCAGCAGCCAAGCCCTGGGGAGCACAGATACGCAGTATTTT | CASSQALGSTDTQYF
- | TRBJ2-4 | TRBV18 | TRBD2 | TGTGCCAGCTCACCACTTACTAGCGGGGTGGGCAAAAACATTCAGTACTTC | CASSPLTSGVGKNIQYF
- | TRBJ1-2 | TRBV4-1 | - | TGCGCCAGCAGCCAAGGAGGGGAGACCTATGGCTACACCTTC | CASSQGGETYGYTF
- | TRBJ1-5 | TRBV18 | TRBD1 | TGTGCCAGCTCACCAGAGCGGACAGGAGACCTTTATAGCAATCAGCCCCAGCATTTT | CASSPERTGDLYSNQPQHF
- | TRBJ2-5 | TRBV2 | - | TGTGCCAGCAGTGGGGCAGAGACCCAGTACTTC | CASSGAETQYF
once | TRBJ1-1 | TRBV4-1 | TRBD1 | TGCGCCAGCAGCCAATTTGGAGGGACAGCGAACACTGAAGCTTTCTTT | CASSQFGGTANTEAFF
- | TRBJ1-2 | TRBV5-1 | TRBD1 | TGCGCCAGCAGCTTCGGGGCAGGGGGCAACTATGGCTACACCTTC | CASSFGAGGNYGYTF
- | TRBJ1-5 | TRBV5-1 | - | TGCGCCAGCAGCTTGGGGGGGAATAGCAATCAGCCCCAGCATTTT | CASSLGGNSNQPQHF
- | TRBJ2-1 | TRBV19 | TRBD2 | TGTGCCAGTAGATGGCGGGGGGACTCCTACAATGAGCAGTTCTTC | CASRWRGDSYNEQFF
- | TRBJ1-2 | TRBV4-1 | - | TGCGCCAGCAGCCCCCGCGAGGCAGAGAATAACTATGGCTACACCTTC | CASSPREAENNYGYTF
- | TRBJ2-5 | TRBV7-2 | - | TGTGCCAGCAGCTCTACCCCTAGGGGAGAGACCCAGTACTTC | CASSSTPRGETQYF
- | TRBJ2-7 | TRBV5-4 | - | TGTGCCAGCAGCTTGGGGGGGGCGCGTCGGGGATCCCCCTACGAGCAGTACTTC | CASSLGGARRGSPYEQYF
- | TRBJ1-1 | TRBV27 | - | TGTGCCACCAGTTTTAGGGCCTGGACTGAAGCTTTCTTT | CATSFRAWTEAFF
- | TRBJ2-1 | TRBV19 | - | TGTGCCAGTAGTAGGTCGGGACCTCCATACAATGAGCAGTTCTTC | CASSRSGPPYNEQFF
once | TRBJ2-5 | TRBV10-2 | - | TGCGCCAGCAGTGAGGGACTTGAGACCCAGTACTTC | CASSEGLETQYF
once | TRBJ2-1 | TRBV11-2 | - | TGTGCCAGCAGCTTAAGACGAAATGAGCAGTTCTTC | CASSLRRNEQFF
- | TRBJ2-5 | TRBV5-6 | - | TGTGCCAGCAGCTGGGGACCGCGGGGGCTAGAGACCCAGTACTTC | CASSWGPRGLETQYF
- | TRBJ2-5 | TRBV7-8 | TRBD1 | TGTGCCAGCAGCCTAGCAGGGACAGGGGCTCAAGAGACCCAGTACTTC | CASSLAGTGAQETQYF
once | TRBJ1-2 | TRBV5-1 | TRBD1 | TGCGCCAGCAGCCCCGGGACAGGGCCTCCCTATGGCTACACCTTC | CASSPGTGPPYGYTF
once | TRBJ2-7 | TRBV4-2 | - | TGTGCCAGCAGCCAAGTGAGATCCTACGAGCAGTACTTC | CASSQVRSYEQYF
- | TRBJ2-7 | TRBV6-1 | - | TGTGCCAGCAGTGAAGTTCGGGGGACCCTCGAGCAGTACTTC | CASSEVRGTLEQYF
- | TRBJ1-5 | TRBV2 | TRBD1 | TGTACCAGCAGTCCCGGGACAGGGGCCCTTAGCAATCAGCCCCAGCATTTT | CTSSPGTGALSNQPQHF
- | TRBJ2-1 | TRBV7-6 | - | TGTGCCAGCAGCTTAGCGCAGGGGAGAAGGAATGAGCAGTTCTTC | CASSLAQGRRNEQFF
few | TRBJ1-1 | TRBV30 | - | TGTGCCTGGAGTGTAAAGTCGAACACTGAAGCTTTCTTT | CAWSVKSNTEAFF
- | TRBJ2-3 | TRBV28 | - | TGTGCCAGCAGTTTGGGAGGCCCCTCCACAGATACGCAGTATTTT | CASSLGGPSTDTQYF
- | TRBJ1-1 | TRBV11-1 | - | TGTGCCAGCAGCATTACGGCGAACACTGAAGCTTTCTTT | CASSITANTEAFF
few | TRBJ1-4 | TRBV28 | TRBD1 | TGTGCCAGCAGTGGGACAGGCAGGGAAAAACTGTTTTTT | CASSGTGREKLFF
- | TRBJ1-2 | TRBV9 | - | TGTGCCAGCAGCGTAGGTACAAGTAACTATGGCTACACCTTC | CASSVGTSNYGYTF
once | TRBJ1-1 | TRBV5-1 | - | TGCGCCAGCAGCCGAAAGGTGACGGGGGCGCGAATTTTGAACACTGAAGCTTTCTTT | CASSRKVTGARILNTEAFF
- | TRBJ2-7 | TRBV7-2 | TRBD2 | TGTGCCAGCAGATTAGGTAGGACTAGCTCCTACGAGCAGTACTTC | CASRLGRTSSYEQYF
- | TRBJ1-1 | TRBV7-2 | - | TGTGCCAGCAGCTCCAACACCCGGAACACTGAAGCTTTCTTT | CASSSNTRNTEAFF
- | TRBJ2-1 | TRBV7-2 | TRBD2 | TGTGCCAGCAGCTTAGAGCGGGCTAGCGGGGGCAATGAGCAGTTCTTC | CASSLERASGGNEQFF
- | TRBJ2-7 | TRBV23-1 | TRBD1 | TGCGCCAGCAGTCAGTTAGGCGGACAGGGCTACGAGCAGTACTTC | CASSQLGGQGYEQYF
- | TRBJ2-2 | TRBV6-6 | - | TGTGCCAGCAGTTACGGGGCCGGGGAGCTGTTTTTT | CASSYGAGELFF